This is a list of T cell receptor beta chains from one sample in a study of T cells after posttransplantation cyclophosphamide. Only in-frame clones appear in the TCRdb table, and some are missing; sequencing was by immunoSEQ multiplex PCR. Among 45,000 to 65,000 clones listed, 94% were seen once. Source material: PBMCs. These receptors came from a woman aged 25 to 39 in good health and a related stem cell transplant donor. The CDR3 runs from the conserved cysteine through the conserved F or W. Each record gives: clone size, J gene, D gene, V gene, CDR3 DNA, CDR3 protein. D genes are given only for firm matches. Where a row states a size, it is once, few, many or the class of an expanded clone; other rows omit it.

few | TRBJ1-4 | . | TRBV27 | TGTGCCAGCAGTCCGTCAGGGGTCCAGGTACTGTTTTTT | CASSPSGVQVLFF
. | TRBJ1-6 | TRBD1 | TRBV5-1 | TGCGCCAGCAGCTCGAGGACAGGGATGGCTAATTCACCCCTCCACTTT | CASSSRTGMANSPLHF
. | TRBJ1-6 | TRBD1 | TRBV28 | TGTGCCTGCCGGGACAGGTCGAATTCACCCCTCCACTTT | CACRDRSNSPLHF
. | TRBJ2-3 | . | TRBV19 | TGTGCCAGTAGTTACACAGATACGCAGTATTTT | CASSYTDTQYF
once | TRBJ2-7 | TRBD1 | TRBV4-1 | TGCGCCAGCAGCCGCGCCGGGACAGGGAAAACCTACGAGCAGTACTTC | CASSRAGTGKTYEQYF
. | TRBJ2-3 | TRBD1 | TRBV5-1 | TGCGCCAGCAGCCAACGACAGGGCCCAGATACGCAGTATTTT | CASSQRQGPDTQYF
. | TRBJ1-1 | TRBD1 | TRBV6-6 | TGTGCCAGCAGTCCATGGACAGGGGCCCCGAACACTGAAGCTTTCTTT | CASSPWTGAPNTEAFF
. | TRBJ2-3 | TRBD2 | TRBV7-2 | TGTGCCAGCAGCTCGGGACTAGCGGGCGGCACAGATACGCAGTATTTT | CASSSGLAGGTDTQYF
once | TRBJ2-7 | . | TRBV7-8 | TGTGCCAGCAGCTTAGATCTTTACGAGCAGTACTTC | CASSLDLYEQYF
. | TRBJ2-1 | TRBD1 | TRBV4-3 | TGCGCCAGGAGAGAAAAGAGCGGACAGGGGGCAGGTGAGCAGTTCTTC | CARREKSGQGAGEQFF
. | TRBJ1-2 | . | TRBV27 | TGTGCCAGCAGTTTAAGTGGGACTGGGGGCTACACCTTC | CASSLSGTGGYTF
. | TRBJ2-5 | TRBD2 | TRBV7-2 | TGTGCCAGCAGCTTAGCGCTTAGGGCGGGAGGGGAGACCCAGTACTTC | CASSLALRAGGETQYF
. | TRBJ1-4 | . | TRBV6-5 | TGTGCCAGCAGTTTTACGACAGTTCCTAATGAAAAACTGTTTTTT | CASSFTTVPNEKLFF
. | TRBJ1-6 | TRBD1 | TRBV6-1 | TGTGCCAGCAGTGTTCTAGGACAGGGGAGGAATTCACCCCTCCACTTT | CASSVLGQGRNSPLHF
. | TRBJ2-1 | TRBD1 | TRBV5-1 | TGCGCCAGCAGTATGGGGACAGGAGACAATGAGCAGTTCTTC | CASSMGTGDNEQFF
. | TRBJ1-6 | . | TRBV7-2 | TGTGCCAGCAGCCCAACCGGGGCAGGGGTCGGGACACCCCTCCACTTT | CASSPTGAGVGTPLHF
once | TRBJ1-1 | TRBD1 | TRBV18 | TGTGCCAGCTCACCACGTACAGGGGTGAACACTGAAGCTTTCTTT | CASSPRTGVNTEAFF
. | TRBJ1-4 | . | TRBV18 | TGTGCCAGCTCACCAGGGCAAGATAATGAAAAACTGTTTTTT | CASSPGQDNEKLFF
once | TRBJ1-5 | . | TRBV19 | TGTGCCAGTAGTCGGGAGATAGGGCAGCCCCAGCATTTT | CASSREIGQPQHF
. | TRBJ1-2 | . | TRBV30 | TGTGCCTGGAGTGTTAGGGGCGATGGCTACACCTTC | CAWSVRGDGYTF
. | TRBJ1-2 | . | TRBV5-4 | TGTGCCAGCAGCTACGGAGGGGACTATGGCTACACCTTC | CASSYGGDYGYTF
. | TRBJ1-6 | TRBD1 | TRBV5-1 | TGCGCCAGCAGCTTAGGACAGGGTCCTAATTCACCCCTCCACTTT | CASSLGQGPNSPLHF
few | TRBJ1-2 | . | TRBV7-2 | TGTGCCAGCAGCTTAGTTCCCGGCTATGGCTACACCTTC | CASSLVPGYGYTF
. | TRBJ1-1 | TRBD1 | TRBV10-3 | TGTGCCACCACAGAGATAGGGTGGACAGGTGAAGCTTTCTTT | CATTEIGWTGEAFF
. | TRBJ2-1 | TRBD2 | TRBV7-9 | TGTGCCACATGGACTAGCGGGGGGGACCGCGATGAGCAGTTCTTC | CATWTSGGDRDEQFF
. | TRBJ2-1 | . | TRBV7-9 | TGTGCCGGCAGCCTCCTAGGCAATGAGCAGTTCTTC | CAGSLLGNEQFF
once | TRBJ1-2 | TRBD1 | TRBV15 | TGTGCCACCAGCAGAGATTTAGCGACAGGGGGATATGGCTACACCTTC | CATSRDLATGGYGYTF
. | TRBJ1-5 | . | TRBV4-2 | TGTGCCAGCAGCCCCGATAGGGGTAGCAATCAGCCCCAGCATTTT | CASSPDRGSNQPQHF
. | TRBJ1-6 | TRBD1 | TRBV6-1 | TGTGCCAGCAGTGCATCAGGGGGCCGGAATTCACCCCTCCACTTT | CASSASGGRNSPLHF
. | TRBJ1-6 | TRBD1 | TRBV9 | TGTGCCAGCAGCGTAGATGGGACAGGGGATTCACCCCTCCACTTT | CASSVDGTGDSPLHF
once | TRBJ2-5 | TRBD2 | TRBV5-1 | TGCGCCAGCAGCCGGGGGCTAGCGGGGGGGAAGCAAGAGACCCAGTACTTC | CASSRGLAGGKQETQYF
. | TRBJ2-5 | TRBD1 | TRBV7-2 | TGTGCCAGCAGACGGGACAGGGCAAACCAAGAGACCCAGTACTTC | CASRRDRANQETQYF
. | TRBJ1-2 | . | TRBV6-5 | TGTGCCAGCAGTTACCTGACTTCCTATGGCTACACCTTC | CASSYLTSYGYTF
. | TRBJ2-7 | TRBD1 | TRBV10-3 | TGTGCCATCAGTGACAAGGACAGGGGGTTCCTCTACGAGCAGTACTTC | CAISDKDRGFLYEQYF
. | TRBJ2-3 | . | TRBV5-4 | TGTGCCAGCAGCGGCGGAGCAGATACGCAGTATTTT | CASSGGADTQYF
. | TRBJ2-6 | . | TRBV11-2 | TGTGCCAGCAGAGCCTCAGGGGACTCTGGGGCCAACGTCCTGACTTTC | CASRASGDSGANVLTF
. | TRBJ1-2 | TRBD1 | TRBV4-3 | TGCGCCAGCAGACAATACGCCGGGACAGCTAACTATGGCTACACCTTC | CASRQYAGTANYGYTF
once | TRBJ2-1 | TRBD1 | TRBV11-1 | TGTGCCAGCAGCCCTTCGGACAGGACCTACAATGAGCAGTTCTTC | CASSPSDRTYNEQFF
. | TRBJ2-3 | TRBD1 | TRBV5-1 | TGCGCCAGCAAGACAGGGGGGACAGATACGCAGTATTTT | CASKTGGTDTQYF
. | TRBJ2-7 | TRBD1 | TRBV10-3 | TGTGCCATCAGTTTCGCATTGACAGGGGTGGTTAAAGAGCAGTACTTC | CAISFALTGVVKEQYF
. | TRBJ1-6 | TRBD1 | TRBV9 | TGTGCCAGCAGCCCGACAGGGGCAGGGTCACCCCTCCACTTT | CASSPTGAGSPLHF
. | TRBJ2-5 | . | TRBV7-2 | TGTGCCAGCAGCTTAGGAGCGGGCGCAGAGACCCAGTACTTC | CASSLGAGAETQYF
once | TRBJ2-1 | TRBD1 | TRBV4-3 | TGCGCCAGCAGCCTTATCGGGACAGGGTACAATGAGCAGTTCTTC | CASSLIGTGYNEQFF
. | TRBJ1-5 | . | TRBV19 | TGTGCCAGTAGTATAGATCTATGGGCAGGAAATCAGCCCCAGCATTTT | CASSIDLWAGNQPQHF
. | TRBJ2-1 | TRBD1 | TRBV5-1 | TGCGCCAGCAGCCAGGGACAGGGGCTGGGGAATGAGCAGTTCTTC | CASSQGQGLGNEQFF
. | TRBJ1-2 | TRBD1 | TRBV5-6 | TGTGCCAGCAGCTTCCCTAGGGGACAGGGGGACTATGGCTACACCTTC | CASSFPRGQGDYGYTF
. | TRBJ2-1 | . | TRBV4-2 | TGTGCCAGCAGCCAAGAGACCAGGGCAAGTAATGAGCAGTTCTTC | CASSQETRASNEQFF
few | TRBJ1-6 | . | TRBV19 | TGTGCCAGTAGTCAGGGGACGGGTGCCCTTGGGGCCCTCCACTTT | CASSQGTGALGALHF
. | TRBJ2-3 | TRBD2 | TRBV4-3 | TGCGCCAGCAGCCAAGATATGGGGGGGAGGGCAGATACGCAGTATTTT | CASSQDMGGRADTQYF
. | TRBJ2-7 | TRBD1 | TRBV4-3 | TGCGCCAGCAGCCTCGGGACAGGGAGCTACGAGCAGTACTTC | CASSLGTGSYEQYF
. | TRBJ1-2 | TRBD1 | TRBV7-2 | TGTGCCAGCAGCTTTGGACAGGGGATGTATGGCTACACCTTC | CASSFGQGMYGYTF
once | TRBJ2-2 | . | TRBV19 | TGTGCCAGTAGTATATACAGCGGAGGGGAGCTGTTTTTT | CASSIYSGGELFF
. | TRBJ1-1 | . | TRBV5-6 | TGTGCCAGCAGCTCAGGGGAGAGACCTGAAGCTTTCTTT | CASSSGERPEAFF
once | TRBJ2-3 | TRBD1 | TRBV6-5 | TGTGCCAGCACTGAACAGGGGCTGGATACGCAGTATTTT | CASTEQGLDTQYF
. | TRBJ2-1 | . | TRBV14 | TGTGCCAGCAGCCAAGATCTTGCGCGGGATTACAATGAGCAGTTCTTC | CASSQDLARDYNEQFF